These 25 T cell receptor beta chains were all obtained from the same sample, sequenced in a study of tumor-infiltrating lymphocytes in primary liver carcinoma. cDNA specific to TCR beta was made from around 450 ng of total RNA, with a constant-region primer employed for priming. Slightly modified ARM-PCR, run as three nested multiplex PCR rounds, produced the TCR beta libraries. A C-beta reverse primer was combined with TRBV1-TRBV30 forward primers in the first two PCR rounds, and each round had 10 cycles. TCRdb independently ran MiXCR on the multiplex PCR reads; one entry per CDR3 protein. The sample records 150,000 to 200,000 distinct CDR3 sequences, less than 70% being singletons. RNA isolated from unsorted whole blood supplied the blood RNA, with germline DNA also extracted. Source material: peripheral blood. The receptors derive from a woman in her fifties or sixties with primary liver carcinoma and hepatitis B virus infection.

This clonotype was seen many times. This sequence joins TRBV6-5 and TRBJ2-7; possibly TRBD1 for D (5 bases). V shed 1 base and J shed 0 bases, with 7 bases lying between them. The germline V gene has CDR1 MNHEY and CDR2 SVGAGI. CDR3 length equals 14 residues. CDR3 in DNA: TGTGCCAGCAGTTACTGGGGCCCCTCCTACGAGCAGTACTTC. Translated, it gives CASSYWGPSYEQYF.

In the case of this clonotype: A much larger clone differs from this one at a single base, so this may be a read error. V gene TRBV28 combines with J gene TRBJ2-1, with unresolved D. This CDR3 is built from 15 residues. V shed 6 bases and J shed 0 bases, with 12 bases lying between them. Germline CDR1 is MDHEN and CDR2 is SYDVKM. CDR3 sequence reads: CASSPDSVSYNEQFF. Here the CDR3 DNA reads TGTGCCAGCAGCCCAGACTCTGTCTCCTACAATGAGCAGTTCTTC. Together with reference TRBV28 and TRBJ2-1, the CDR3 gives the full variable domain: DVKVTQSSRYLVKRTGEKVFLECVQDMDHENMFWYRQDPGLGLRLIYFSYDVKMKEKGDIPEGYSVSREKKERFSLILESASTNQTSMYLCASSPDSVSYNEQFFGPGTRLTVL.

A word on this clonotype: Just one base apart from a much larger clone, this may be a read error. J is TRBJ1-1 and V is TRBV6-6; D is undetermined. CDR1 and CDR2 from the germline V gene are MNHNY and SVGAGI (reference sequence). CDR3 size: 12 residues. For the CDR3, the DNA is TGTTCCAGCAGTTACGGTGCCGTCGGGGCTTTCTTT. Translated, it gives CSSSYGAVGAFF.

Of note for this clonotype: This may be a read error: a much more frequent sequence differs by one nucleotide. The rearrangement uses TRBV7-8 and TRBJ2-3, with D possibly being TRBD2 (6 bases). CDR1 is SGHVS and CDR2 is FQNEAQ in the germline V gene. V lost 2 bases to trimming and J lost 0 bases, with 27 bases between them. The CDR3 contains 21 residues. The CDR3 nucleotides are TGTGCCAGCAGCTTAAACCGCTTATTTCGGGACTGGGGATCTAGCACAGATACGCAGTATTTT. This translates into CASSLNRLFRDWGSSTDTQYF.

V gene TRBV7-9 combines with J gene TRBJ2-2; 9 bases are shared with TRBD1. CDR1 is SEHNR and CDR2 is FQNEAQ in the germline V gene (reference sequence). With 4 bases clipped from V and 3 bases from J, the junction kept 3 bases outside the gene matches. The CDR3 contains 15 residues. CDR3 in amino acids: CASSSGQGYTGELFF. The CDR3 DNA is TGTGCCAGCAGCTCGGGACAGGGTTACACCGGGGAGCTGTTTTTT. Filled out from reference TRBV7-9 and TRBJ2-2, the complete variable domain reads DTGVSQNPRHKITKRGQNVTFRCDPISEHNRLYWYRQTLGQGPEFLTYFQNEAQLEKSRLLSDRFSAERPKGSFSTLEIQRTEQGDSAMYLCASSSGQGYTGELFFGEGSRLTVL.

Worth noting for this clonotype: A read error may account for a junction end that differs from germline. The chain employs TRBV5-4 and TRBJ2-2; tentatively, D is TRBD1 (6 bases). The CDR3 spans 18 residues. Germline loops: CDR1 SGHNT, CDR2 YYREEE (reference sequence). The CDR3 loop reads CASSLGGGRGMNIGELFF. The CDR3 DNA reads as TGTGCCAGCAGCTTGGGAGGTGGCAGGGGCATGAACATCGGGGAGCTGTTTTTT.

The genes are TRBV6-6 and TRBJ2-3, with a possible D match to TRBD2 (6 bases). The CDR3 has 15 residues. Germline V gives CDR1 MNHNY, CDR2 SVGAGI (reference sequence). Trimming took off 9 bases at V and 3 bases at J, with 19 bases between the two ends. CDR3 in amino acids: CASSPRDGGTDTQYF. The CDR3 coding sequence is TGTGCCAGTAGTCCCCGGGACGGGGGAACAGATACGCAGTATTTT.

The rearrangement uses TRBV4-2 and TRBJ2-1, with 8 bases matching TRBD2. CDR3 length equals 15 residues. In germline, CDR1 is LGHNA, CDR2 YNFKEQ. The CDR3: CVTSQDSSGYNEQFF. For the CDR3, the DNA is TGTGTCACCAGCCAAGATTCTAGCGGGTACAATGAGCAGTTCTTC.

About this clonotype: At one boundary the junction diverges from the germline segment, which might be a read error. V and J are TRBV28 and TRBJ2-7; 10 nucleotides line up with TRBD2. This CDR3 is 15 amino acids long. Germline CDR1 MDHEN, CDR2 SYDVKM. The CDR3 coding sequence is TGTGCCAGCAGTTTCCGACTAGCGGGCCCCTACGAGAAGTACTTC. Translation: CASSFRLAGPYEKYF.

Comments on this clonotype: The junction shows a germline mismatch at one end, possibly a read error. The chain carries TRBV11-3 and TRBJ2-1, with D perhaps matching TRBD1 or TRBD2 (5 bases each). The CDR3 covers 15 residues. Germline CDR1 is SGHNT and CDR2 is YENEEA. CDR3 sequence reads: CASSPGTGSYDEQFF. The CDR3 DNA is TGTGCCAGTAGCCCGGGGACCGGCTCCTACGATGAGCAGTTCTTC.

To note about this clonotype: An end of the junction differs from the germline gene, which may be a read error. J is TRBJ2-5 and V is TRBV29-1; D unresolved. Germline V lookup: CDR1 SQVTM, CDR2 ANQGSEA. The CDR3 contains 12 residues. The chain's CDR3 is CRVVPQVGTQYF. As DNA, the CDR3 is TGCAGAGTTGTACCCCAGGTAGGGACCCAGTACTTC.

About this clonotype: This is likely a read error, given that the CDR3 carries no conserved phenylalanine or tryptophan at its end. J is TRBJ2-3 and V is TRBV29-1; TRBD1 aligns across 12 bases. The CDR3 spans 13 residues. The V gene's germline CDR1 is SQVTM and CDR2 ANQGSEA. The CDR3 DNA reads TGCAGCGCCGGGACAGGGGGCACAGATGCGCAGTATTCT. It yields the protein CSAGTGGTDAQYS.

CDR3 in amino acids: CASSPGTGKGPQHF. The CDR3 DNA is TGTGCCAGCAGTCCCGGGACAGGGAAGGGCCCCCAGCATTTT. The J gene is TRBJ1-5, the V gene TRBV6-5; 9 bases are a match to TRBD1. The V segment lost 5 bases and the J segment 10 bases; nucleotides outside the gene matches: 9. Germline CDR1 MNHEY, CDR2 SVGAGI. The CDR3 has 14 amino acids.

Concerning this clonotype: The junction differs from germline at one of its ends, possibly a read error. The V call is TRBV11-2, the J call TRBJ2-1; D not resolved. CDR3 length: 16 residues. CDR1 SGHAT and CDR2 FQNNGV come from the germline V gene. In nucleotides, the CDR3 is TGTGCCAGCAGTTTAGCAGAGCGCCTCTCCTACAGTGAGCAGTTCTTC. It is translated as CASSLAERLSYSEQFF.

The table lists this clonotype with a count of one. The junction differs from germline at one of its ends, possibly a read error. The chain uses TRBV6-2 or TRBV6-3 and TRBJ2-1; 11 positions agree with TRBD2. This CDR3 region has 16 residues. CDR1 is MNHEY, CDR2 SVGEGT, per germline. CDR3 sequence reads: CASGPMGLAANNEQLF. The CDR3, as DNA: TGTGCCAGCGGGCCTATGGGACTAGCGGCTAACAATGAGCAGCTCTTC.

To note about this clonotype: One junction end does not reproduce the germline sequence, and a read error may be involved. This sequence joins TRBV11-2 and TRBJ2-1, with D perhaps matching TRBD1 or TRBD2 (5 bases each). The germline V gene encodes CDR1 SGHAT and CDR2 FQNNGV. The CDR3 is 20 residues long. Written as DNA, the CDR3 is TGTGCCAGTAGCTTAGATGCCTTCATGGGGGAGCGGAGCTCCTACAATGATCAGTTCTTC. It encodes CASSLDAFMGERSSYNDQFF.

As to this clonotype: This sequence may be a read error, since a much larger clone differs from it by one base. The chain has TRBV4-1 and TRBJ2-2; D call uncertain. The CDR3 contains 14 residues. The V gene's germline CDR1 is MGHRA and CDR2 YSYEKL. The CDR3 DNA is TGCGCCAACAGCCAAGTCACGCCACCCGGGGAGCTGTTTTTT. It yields the protein CANSQVTPPGELFF.

To note about this clonotype: Mismatch with germline at one junction end may stem from a read error. This chain connects TRBV28 to TRBJ1-6; D might be TRBD1 (5 bases). Germline V gene data show CDR1 as MDHEN and CDR2 as SYDVKM. The CDR3 covers 11 residues. This chain's CDR3 is CATSRGSPLHF. CDR3 coding DNA: TGTGCCACCAGTAGGGGTTCACCCCTCCACTTT.

This clonotype was seen more than once but under ten times. Possible read error: a much larger clone is one base away. The chain recombines TRBV14 with TRBJ2-1, with 8 positions matching TRBD2. Germline CDR1 reads SGHDN; CDR2 reads FVKESK. This CDR3 comprises 11 residues. The CDR3 sequence: CASSPGGEHFF. For the CDR3, the DNA is TGTGCCAGCAGCCCCGGGGGGGAGCACTTCTTC.

About this clonotype itself: Because the CDR3 is missing its conserved closing phenylalanine or tryptophan, this is likely a read error. The DNA is omitted, as the CDR3 cannot be located on it reliably, and the CDR3 follows TCRdb's listing. The rearrangement uses TRBV6-5 and TRBJ2-7; the D call in the table, TRBD1, was not verified against the DNA. Germline V gene lookup returns CDR1 MNHEY and CDR2 SVGAGI. The CDR3 is 15 amino acids in total, end residues counted. CDR3 protein: CASSYAGTGSYEQHL.

The CDR3 spells CASSDAGQGEPGELFF. The DNA of the CDR3 is TGTGCCAGCAGTGACGCGGGGCAGGGGGAACCCGGGGAGCTGTTTTTT. This chain uses TRBV2 with TRBJ2-2, with D possibly being TRBD1 (7 bases). Deletions cut 3 bases from V and 6 bases from J, with 17 bases between. The CDR3 length is 16 residues. Germline V CDR1 and CDR2: SNHLY, FYNNEI.

In regard to this clonotype: This may be a read error: a much more frequent sequence differs by one nucleotide. The V call is TRBV6-5, the J call TRBJ2-2, with 7 bases lining up with TRBD2. Per germline, CDR1 MNHEY and CDR2 SVGAGI. The CDR3 length is 15 residues. CDR3 sequence (DNA): TGTACCAGCAGATCTAGCGGCGCGAACACCGGGGAGCTGTTTTTT. Translated: CTSRSSGANTGELFF.

This chain joins TRBV2 and TRBJ1-2; 7 bases line up with TRBD1. The J segment lost 8 bases and the V segment lost 7 bases, leaving 10 bases of the junction unmatched. This CDR3 has 13 residues. CDR1 SNHLY and CDR2 FYNNEI come from the germline V gene. The CDR3: CASKGAPDYGYTF. The CDR3 bases are TGTGCCAGCAAGGGGGCCCCGGATTACGGCTACACCTTC.

Of note for this clonotype: The junction does not match germline at one end; this may be a read error. The chain couples TRBV6-5 to TRBJ1-2; a weak D match, TRBD1 (6 bases). Germline assignment: CDR1 MNHEY and CDR2 SVGAGI. CDR3 length: 16 amino acids. As DNA, the CDR3 is TGTGCCAACAGTTCCGTTAGGGGGAGGACTAACTATGGCTACACCTTC. Translating it yields CANSSVRGRTNYGYTF.

This chain uses TRBV11-2 with TRBJ2-2, with a tentative D call TRBD1 (5 bases). Trimming cost V 3 bases and J 12 bases, with 23 bases left between them. Germline CDR1 SGHAT, CDR2 FQNNGV. This CDR3 comprises 16 residues. CDR3 region: CASSFSLQGLGGKLFF. The CDR3 nucleotides are TGTGCCAGCAGCTTTAGTCTTCAGGGTCTTGGTGGGAAGCTGTTTTTT. The full variable domain, its missing parts supplied by reference TRBV11-2 and TRBJ2-2, is EAGVAQSPRYKIIEKRQSVAFWCNPISGHATLYWYQQILGQGPKLLIQFQNNGVVDDSQLPKDRFSAERLKGVDSTLKIQPAKLEDSAVYLCASSFSLQGLGGKLFFGEGSRLTVL.